One sample yielded the 17 T cell receptor beta chains listed below, sequenced in a study of cytomegalovirus exposure and HLA in healthy donors. Here immunoSEQ multiplex PCR was the method, and the copy in TCRdb shows in-frame clones only, minus some. Among about 250,000 clones, roughly 87% were seen once, and the ten largest hold about 12%. The sequencing input was PBMCs. The receptors were sampled from a man between 18 and 35 years old in good health and CMV-seropositive.

This chain links TRBV28 with TRBJ1-5; D not certain. V lost 4 bases to trimming and J lost 7 bases, with 14 bases between them. This CDR3 contains 14 residues. The germline gives CDR1 MDHEN, CDR2 SYDVKM. CDR3 DNA sequence: TGTGCCAGCAGTTCCCTAGGGATAGGGCAGCCCCAGCATTTT. This sequence encodes CASSSLGIGQPQHF.

This clone was picked up many times. The genes are TRBV5-1 and TRBJ1-2; 7 nucleotides agree with TRBD1. The CDR3 has 16 residues. The trim removed 3 bases at V and 0 bases at J, leaving 8 bases unmatched. The germline V gene encodes CDR1 SGHRS and CDR2 YFSETQ. The CDR3 coding sequence is TGCGCCAGCAGCTACGGGACAGTACAGGCTAACTATGGCTACACCTTC. Translating gives CASSYGTVQANYGYTF.

This rearrangement joins TRBV11-2 to TRBJ2-7; 8 bases agree with TRBD1. Germline lookup yields CDR1 SGHAT and CDR2 FQNNGV. The CDR3 is 12 residues long. V shed 6 bases, J shed 5 bases, and the junction held 3 bases outside the gene matches. CDR3 sequence reads: CASSLDRDEQYF. As DNA, the CDR3 is TGTGCCAGCAGTCTGGACAGGGACGAGCAGTACTTC. Supplemented by reference TRBV11-2 and TRBJ2-7, the full variable domain reads EAGVAQSPRYKIIEKRQSVAFWCNPISGHATLYWYQQILGQGPKLLIQFQNNGVVDDSQLPKDRFSAERLKGVDSTLKIQPAKLEDSAVYLCASSLDRDEQYFGPGTRLTVT.

The chain joins TRBV7-8 to TRBJ2-1; D not resolved. Trimming took 4 bases from V and 6 from J, leaving 16 bases between them. The CDR3 runs 15 residues. Per the germline V gene, CDR1 is SGHVS and CDR2 is FQNEAQ. As DNA, the CDR3 is TGTGCCAGCAGCTGGGGTCCGGGTGAATTCAATGAGCAGTTCTTC. Translating it yields CASSWGPGEFNEQFF.

The genes are TRBV30 and TRBJ2-3; TRBD2 aligns across 13 bases. CDR1 is GTSNPN and CDR2 is SVGIG in the germline V gene (reference sequence). CDR3 size: 17 residues. With 0 bases clipped from V and 4 bases from J, the junction kept 7 bases outside the gene matches. CDR3 bases: TGTGCCTGGAGTGTATGGACTAGCGGGAGTATAGCAGATACGCAGTATTTT. Protein product: CAWSVWTSGSIADTQYF.

This clone turned up a few times. This chain uses TRBV5-1 with TRBJ2-2, with D perhaps matching TRBD1 (6 bases). CDR1 SGHRS and CDR2 YFSETQ come from the germline V gene. This CDR3 contains 15 residues. V lost 3 bases and J 0 bases, leaving 9 bases between the germline ends. CDR3 DNA: TGCGCCAGCAGCTCACAGGGCACGAACACCGGGGAGCTGTTTTTT. Translated, it gives CASSSQGTNTGELFF.

The chain combines TRBV6-1 with TRBJ1-2; D perhaps matches TRBD1 (6 bases). Between the trimmed V and J ends, which lost 8 bases and 4 bases, there was a span of 11 bases. Germline CDR1 MNHNS, CDR2 SASEGT. The CDR3 loop spans 12 amino acids. The DNA of the CDR3 is TGTGCCAGCCAACAGGGAACCTATGGCTACACCTTC. Its translation is CASQQGTYGYTF.

The chain recombines TRBV29-1 with TRBJ2-7; 9 positions match TRBD1. The CDR3 runs 14 residues. V shed 6 bases, J shed 1 base, and the junction held 7 bases outside the gene matches. CDR1 is SQVTM and CDR2 is ANQGSEA in the germline V gene. CDR3 bases: TGCAGCGTCTCCCAAGGACAGGGGTCCTACGAGCAGTACTTC. Translating gives CSVSQGQGSYEQYF.

This rearrangement joins TRBV11-3 to TRBJ2-7; D gene unclear. This CDR3 is built from 14 residues. The germline V gene encodes CDR1 SGHNT and CDR2 YENEEA. The V end was cut by 0 bases, the J end by 2 bases, with 8 bases between. The CDR3 sequence is CASSLDAGAYEQYF. CDR3 sequence (DNA): TGTGCCAGCAGCTTAGATGCAGGAGCCTACGAGCAGTACTTC.

V is TRBV6-4 and J is TRBJ1-2; D is ambiguous. CDR3 length equals 15 residues. Germline-derived CDR1 and CDR2 are MRHNA and SNTAGT. Trimming cost V 5 bases and J 4 bases, with 17 bases left between them. The CDR3 bases are TGTGCCAGCAGTACCCGGGCAGGCCTAGGCTATGGCTACACCTTC. As protein: CASSTRAGLGYGYTF.

This clone was recorded once. The V and J genes are TRBV19 and TRBJ1-5, with D hard to call. Germline CDR1 is LNHDA and CDR2 is SQIVND (reference sequence). Deletions cut 3 bases from V and 0 bases from J, with 9 bases between. The CDR3 length is 15 residues. The CDR3 sequence: CASSISLGSNQPQHF. In DNA form, the CDR3 reads TGTGCCAGTAGTATTTCGCTGGGTAGCAATCAGCCCCAGCATTTT.

This clone has only one observation. The rearrangement links TRBV7-2 to TRBJ2-7, with 11 bases lining up with TRBD2. With 1 base clipped from V and 0 bases from J, the junction kept 8 bases outside the gene matches. CDR3 length equals 18 residues. Germline loops: CDR1 SGHTA, CDR2 FQGNSA. The CDR3 spells CASSLVGLAGGRSYEQYF. DNA of the CDR3: TGTGCCAGCAGCTTAGTTGGGCTAGCGGGGGGACGCTCCTACGAGCAGTACTTC.

The chain links TRBV29-1 to TRBJ2-1; D ambiguous. Per the germline V gene, CDR1 is SQVTM and CDR2 is ANQGSEA. Trimming removed 4 bases at V and 7 bases at J, with 20 bases between. This CDR3 is 15 amino acids long. The CDR3 loop is CSVVFSGNLGNEQFF. The DNA of the CDR3 is TGCAGCGTTGTATTCAGTGGGAACCTAGGAAATGAGCAGTTCTTC.

This clone was recorded only once. This specimen includes other DNA sequences encoding the same CDR3. The chain combines TRBV30 with TRBJ2-7; the D gene is possibly TRBD1 (6 bases). The V gene lost 2 bases and the J gene lost 3 bases, with 8 bases spanning the gap. Germline assignment: CDR1 GTSNPN and CDR2 SVGIG (reference sequence). This CDR3 is built from 12 residues. In DNA, the CDR3 is TGTGCCTGGAGTCCACAGGGCTACGAGCAGTACTTC. Its translation: CAWSPQGYEQYF. The whole variable domain, filled in from reference TRBV30 and TRBJ2-7, reads SQTIHQWPATLVQPVGSPLSLECTVEGTSNPNLYWYRQAAGRGLQLLFYSVGIGQISSEVPQNLSASRPQDRQFILSSKKLLLSDSGFYLCAWSPQGYEQYFGPGTRLTVT.

J is TRBJ2-3 and V is TRBV6-1, with D perhaps matching TRBD1 or TRBD2 (5 bases each). Germline V gene lookup returns CDR1 MNHNS and CDR2 SASEGT. The CDR3 runs to 15 residues. Trimming stripped 5 bases from V and 0 bases from J, with 12 bases between. CDR3 bases: TGTGCCAGCAGTACCCTCCGGGACAGCACAGATACGCAGTATTTT. This sequence encodes CASSTLRDSTDTQYF.

The chain employs TRBV5-1 and TRBJ2-5; TRBD1 matches at 7 bases. This CDR3 has 14 amino acids. V lost 4 bases and J lost 5; bases outside the gene matches: 8. The germline gives CDR1 SGHRS, CDR2 YFSETQ. The CDR3 loop is CASSTRTGVETQYF. In DNA form, the CDR3 reads TGCGCCAGCAGCACTCGGACAGGTGTGGAGACCCAGTACTTC.

The V gene is TRBV6-5, the J gene TRBJ2-1; D is perhaps TRBD1 (6 bases). The V gene lost 0 bases and the J gene lost 7 bases, with 10 bases spanning the gap. From germline, CDR1 is MNHEY and CDR2 SVGAGI. CDR3 size: 14 residues. DNA of the CDR3: TGTGCCAGCAGTTACTCATGGGGGCAAAATGAGCAGTTCTTC. This sequence encodes CASSYSWGQNEQFF.